The next 29 T cell receptor beta chains were all read from a single sample in a study of cytomegalovirus exposure and HLA in healthy donors. The PCR ran on 60 Vbeta and 13 Jbeta primers. Sequencing was performed with immunoSEQ multiplex PCR; in TCRdb, only in-frame clones are kept and a portion is missing. The sample lists more than 85,000 clones, 80% to 85% occurring once. The sequenced sample was PBMCs. Receptors originate from a man between 25 and 39 years old in good health and CMV-seropositive.

The chain recombines TRBV6-6 with TRBJ1-1; D might be TRBD1 (6 bases). The length of the CDR3 is 13 residues. The germline CDR1 and CDR2 sequences are MNHNY and SVGAGI (reference sequence). With 4 bases removed from V and 4 bases from J, the gap between germline ends came to 10 bases. The CDR3 DNA sequence: TGTGCCAGCAGTTCGTCAGGGGCCACTGAAGCTTTCTTT. It specifies CASSSSGATEAFF.

This rearrangement joins TRBV6-4 to TRBJ2-2; a weak D match, TRBD1 (5 bases). This CDR3 region has 14 residues. Germline V gene sequence: CDR1 MRHNA, CDR2 SNTAGT. V was pared by 0 bases and J by 3 bases, with 5 bases between. The CDR3 nucleotides read TGTGCCAGCAGTGACTCACAGGACACCGGGGAGCTGTTTTTT. Translated, it gives CASSDSQDTGELFF.

The rearrangement uses TRBV6-4 and TRBJ1-3; a weak D match, TRBD1 (5 bases). The CDR3 totals 10 residues. Germline CDR1 MRHNA, CDR2 SNTAGT. V gave up 8 bases and J gave up 16 bases, with 15 bases separating them. The CDR3 is CASDWAGRYF. CDR3 sequence (DNA): TGTGCCAGCGATTGGGCAGGGAGGTATTTT.

This chain joins TRBV6-5 and TRBJ2-1; 9 bases are shared with TRBD2. CDR1 is MNHEY and CDR2 is SVGAGI in the germline V gene. J was trimmed by 4 bases and V by 2 bases; bases with no gene match: 3. This CDR3 spans 15 amino acids. The DNA of the CDR3 is TGTGCCAGCAGTTACCTAGCGGGGTCTTACAATGAGCAGTTCTTC. Its protein product is CASSYLAGSYNEQFF.

V gene TRBV4-2 combines with J gene TRBJ2-5; 10 positions agree with TRBD2. CDR1 is LGHNA, CDR2 YNFKEQ, per germline. The trim removed 0 bases at V and 4 bases at J, leaving 8 bases unmatched. The CDR3 length is 17 residues. CDR3 residues: CASSQDRSGGAAETQYF. In DNA, the CDR3 is TGTGCCAGCAGCCAAGATCGAAGCGGGGGGGCCGCAGAGACCCAGTACTTC.

The gene calls are TRBV6-5 and TRBJ2-1, with a possible D match to TRBD1 (6 bases). The CDR3 is 12 amino acids. The ends were cut back, 2 bases at V and 10 bases at J, with 9 bases in the middle. Germline V CDR1 and CDR2: MNHEY, SVGAGI. In DNA form, the CDR3 reads TGTGCCAGCAGTTACAAGACAGGAGAGCAGTTCTTC. Protein product: CASSYKTGEQFF.

J is TRBJ1-6 and V is TRBV5-1; 8 bases line up with TRBD1. CDR1 and CDR2 from the germline V gene are SGHRS and YFSETQ. V dropped 4 bases and J dropped 7; count of bases not matched to a gene: 7. CDR3 size: 15 residues. Written as DNA, the CDR3 is TGCGCCAGCAGCGTAGGACAGGGTACGAATTCACCCCTCCACTTT. Residues: CASSVGQGTNSPLHF. Complete variable domain (other parts from reference TRBV5-1 and TRBJ1-6): KAGVTQTPRYLIKTRGQQVTLSCSPISGHRSVSWYQQTPGQGLQFLFEYFSETQRNKGNFPGRFSGRQFSNSRSEMNVSTLELGDSALYLCASSVGQGTNSPLHFGNGTRLTVT.

This chain connects TRBV21-1 to TRBJ2-3; TRBD2, the table's D call, was not compared with the DNA. TRBV21-1 is a recognized pseudogene. This CDR3 comprises 14 residues. The CDR3 DNA follows: TGTGCCAGCAGCGGAGGGGACAGCACAGATACGCAGTATTTT. Protein product: CASSGGDSTDTQYF.

The CDR3 bases are TGTGCCAGCAGTTCCTCGACAGGGTACTCCTACGAGCAGTACTTC. This codes for CASSSSTGYSYEQYF. V usage is TRBV28 and J usage is TRBJ2-7, with 7 bases identical to TRBD1. The V gene's germline CDR1 is MDHEN and CDR2 SYDVKM. This CDR3 is built from 15 residues. J lost 0 bases, V lost 4 bases, and 6 bases had no gene match.

This chain uses TRBV27 with TRBJ1-2; 9 bases align to TRBD1. The CDR3 is made up of 14 amino acids. The V gene end was trimmed by 2 bases and the J gene end by 2 bases; junction bases not matched to a gene: 0. Germline CDR1 is MNHEY and CDR2 is SMNVEV (reference sequence). CDR3 DNA sequence: TGTGCCAGCAGTTTAGGGACAGGGAACTATGGCTACACCTTC. Translation gives CASSLGTGNYGYTF.

This chain links TRBV5-6 with TRBJ2-7; TRBD1 agrees at 8 bases. Germline loops: CDR1 SGHDT, CDR2 YYEEEE. The CDR3 runs 15 residues. The junction had 4 bases not matched to a gene; V was cut back by 0 bases and J by 2 bases. CDR3 DNA: TGTGCCAGCAGCTTGGTTTGGACAGGGACCTACGAGCAGTACTTC. Its translation: CASSLVWTGTYEQYF.

The J gene is TRBJ2-7, the V gene TRBV2, with TRBD1 matching over 8 bases. This CDR3 spans 16 amino acids. V gave up 0 bases and J gave up 7 bases; unmatched junction bases: 11. Germline V lookup: CDR1 SNHLY, CDR2 FYNNEI. This CDR3 reads CASSEAVLRDRREQYF. The CDR3 bases are TGTGCCAGCAGTGAAGCCGTCTTACGGGACAGGCGAGAGCAGTACTTC.

The chain combines TRBV5-6 with TRBJ1-2; 9 bases agree with TRBD1. Germline CDR1 reads SGHDT; CDR2 reads YYEEEE. With 7 bases clipped from V and 3 bases from J, the junction kept 4 bases outside the gene matches. This CDR3 contains 13 residues. CDR3 loop: CASGTGFDYGYTF. The CDR3 nucleotides read TGTGCCAGCGGGACAGGGTTTGACTATGGCTACACCTTC.

The V gene is TRBV9, the J gene TRBJ2-7; perhaps TRBD2 as D (6 bases). V was shortened by 0 bases and J by 0 bases, with 10 bases between the two germline ends. The CDR3 loop spans 15 amino acids. From germline, CDR1 is SGDLS and CDR2 YYNGEE. The CDR3 here is CASSVGDGSSYEQYF. DNA of the CDR3: TGTGCCAGCAGCGTAGGGGACGGGAGCTCCTACGAGCAGTACTTC.

A single count supports this clone. This chain links TRBV4-1 with TRBJ1-1; D is possibly TRBD1 (6 bases). Trimming left V 4 bases short and J 1 base short, with 10 bases between. The CDR3 has 14 residues. Germline CDR1 reads MGHRA; CDR2 reads YSYEKL. The CDR3 reads CASSREQGNTEAFF. The CDR3 DNA reads as TGCGCCAGCAGCCGGGAACAGGGGAACACTGAAGCTTTCTTT.

This chain's CDR3 is CASSLTAGPLSPLHF. In DNA, the CDR3 is TGTGCCAGCAGTTTAACGGCAGGCCCCCTTTCACCCCTCCACTTT. The chain couples TRBV27 to TRBJ1-6, with D hard to call. Germline loops: CDR1 MNHEY, CDR2 SMNVEV (reference sequence). V lost 2 bases and J 9 bases, leaving 14 bases between the germline ends. The CDR3 is 15 residues long.

The rearrangement links TRBV5-6 to TRBJ1-2; D gene unclear. V was pared by 4 bases and J by 4 bases, with 11 bases between. Per the germline V gene, CDR1 is SGHDT and CDR2 is YYEEEE. This CDR3 comprises 13 residues. Here the CDR3 reads CASSPARSYGYTF. CDR3 DNA sequence: TGTGCCAGCAGCCCCGCGAGGTCCTATGGCTACACCTTC.

The chain recombines TRBV4-3 with TRBJ1-1; 7 positions match TRBD1. V lost 1 base, J lost 1 base, and 6 bases stayed unmatched. The CDR3 length is 16 residues. Germline lookup yields CDR1 LGHNA and CDR2 YSLEER. DNA of the CDR3: TGCGCCAGCAGCCAAGGAGGGGGCGGTGAGAACACTGAAGCTTTCTTT. Translated: CASSQGGGGENTEAFF.

The sample holds a few counts of this clone. V gene TRBV2 combines with J gene TRBJ2-3, with 8 bases that match TRBD2. Germline V gene lookup returns CDR1 SNHLY and CDR2 FYNNEI. The CDR3 sequence is 16 residues long. Losses at the gene ends were 7 bases for V and 0 bases for J; bases not matched to a gene: 9. The CDR3 loop is CASKIDSGGSTDTQYF. In DNA, the CDR3 is TGTGCCAGCAAGATAGACAGCGGGGGTAGCACAGATACGCAGTATTTT.

The chain couples TRBV5-1 to TRBJ2-1; D unresolved. Trimming shortened V by 5 bases and J by 6 bases, and 9 bases separated the two germline ends. CDR3 length equals 12 residues. Germline V gene data show CDR1 as SGHRS and CDR2 as YFSETQ. CDR3 bases: TGCGCCAGCAGAGGCCTAGGCAATGAGCAGTTCTTC. Protein product: CASRGLGNEQFF.

The gene calls are TRBV7-2 and TRBJ1-2, with no clear D. Trimming pared 4 bases from V and 4 bases from J, leaving 7 bases between. The CDR3 is 12 residues long. Germline loops: CDR1 SGHTA, CDR2 FQGNSA. The CDR3 here is CASSYSSYGYTF. Here the CDR3 DNA reads TGTGCCAGCAGCTACTCCTCCTATGGCTACACCTTC.

The chain combines TRBV6-5 with TRBJ2-5; D not certain. In germline, CDR1 is MNHEY, CDR2 SVGAGI. Trimming removed 2 bases from V and 5 bases from J, with 9 bases in between. The CDR3 runs to 13 residues. The CDR3 loop reads CASSYTRWETQYF. The CDR3 region has the DNA TGTGCCAGCAGTTACACGCGTTGGGAGACCCAGTACTTC.

This clone was observed a few times. The chain is built from TRBV2 and TRBJ1-3, with D possibly being TRBD1 (6 bases). Germline-derived CDR1 and CDR2 are SNHLY and FYNNEI. The CDR3 extends over 14 amino acids. Trimming pared 4 bases from V and 3 bases from J, leaving 10 bases between. The CDR3: CASSGWGLGNTIYF. CDR3 bases: TGTGCCAGCAGTGGTTGGGGGCTTGGAAACACCATATATTTT.

V gene TRBV5-7 combines with J gene TRBJ2-1, with D possibly matching TRBD2 (6 bases). TRBV5-7 qualifies as an ORF whose function is uncertain. V was pared by 5 bases and J by 5 bases, with 14 bases between. CDR3 length: 14 residues. The CDR3 protein is CASRHTGTDNEQFF. The CDR3 region has the DNA TGTGCCAGCAGGCATACCGGGACTGACAATGAGCAGTTCTTC.

V gene TRBV4-2 combines with J gene TRBJ2-1; 8 nucleotides line up with TRBD1. The V segment lost 10 bases and the J segment 6 bases; nucleotides outside the gene matches: 8. CDR1 and CDR2 (germline): LGHNA, YNFKEQ. CDR3 length: 13 residues. CDR3 amino acids: CATTGQASNEQFF. CDR3 sequence (DNA): TGTGCCACCACGGGACAGGCTTCCAATGAGCAGTTCTTC.

The V gene is TRBV28, the J gene TRBJ2-5; 7 bases are shared with TRBD2. This CDR3 is built from 12 residues. With 7 bases clipped from V and 5 bases from J, the junction kept 4 bases outside the gene matches. Germline CDR1 is MDHEN and CDR2 is SYDVKM. In DNA form, the CDR3 reads TGTGCCAGCACCTGGGGGGGGGAGACCCAGTACTTC. This codes for CASTWGGETQYF.

A remark on this clone: The same CDR3 can be traced to other DNA sequences in this sample. The chain is built from TRBV5-1 and TRBJ2-3, with D uncertain. CDR3 size: 13 residues. CDR1 is SGHRS and CDR2 is YFSETQ in the germline V gene. The V and J ends lost 0 bases and 1 base respectively, with 3 bases between them. The CDR3 protein is CASSLGGTDTQYF. In DNA form, the CDR3 reads TGCGCCAGCAGCTTGGGAGGCACAGATACGCAGTATTTT.

DNA for the CDR3: TGTGCCAGCAGCTTCAGGACAGCCTTACTACAAGAGACCCAGTACTTC. The encoded protein is CASSFRTALLQETQYF. This rearrangement joins TRBV11-1 to TRBJ2-5; the D gene is possibly TRBD1 (6 bases). The germline CDR1 and CDR2 sequences are SGHAT and FQDESV (reference sequence). This CDR3 is 16 amino acids long. The V end lost 3 bases, the J end lost 2 bases, and 16 bases lay between the germline ends.

This sequence joins TRBV7-9 and TRBJ2-7; 13 bases are a match to TRBD2. J lost 3 bases, V lost 5 bases, and 4 bases had no gene match. The CDR3 is 15 amino acids. CDR1 and CDR2 (germline): SEHNR, FQNEAQ (reference sequence). CDR3 sequence (DNA): TGTGCCAGCAGCCCTCGGACTAGCGGGGGCTACGAGCAGTACTTC. Translated, it gives CASSPRTSGGYEQYF.